This T cell receptor beta chain derives from a study of identical twins. This clonotype was recorded at least ten times. One entry per CDR3 protein, called by TCRdb with MiXCR from the 5' RACE reads. The table has just over 450,000 distinct CDR3 sequences, over 12% seen once. The germline gives CDR1 SEHNR, CDR2 FQNEAQ (reference sequence). J was trimmed by 3 bases and V by 5 bases; bases with no gene match: 3. The CDR3 has 14 amino acids. These data were also reused for a study on yellow fever vaccine responses in identical twins.

The clonotype originates from a young woman in good health. The V gene is TRBV7-9, the J gene TRBJ2-2, with 7 bases lining up with TRBD1. What was sequenced was CD4+ T cells sorted from blood. The CDR3 nucleotides read TGTGCCAGCAGCCAAGGGACAGACACCGGGGAGCTGTTTTTT. Translation: CASSQGTDTGELFF. Combining the CDR3 with reference TRBV7-9 and TRBJ2-2 gives the whole variable domain DTGVSQNPRHKITKRGQNVTFRCDPISEHNRLYWYRQTLGQGPEFLTYFQNEAQLEKSRLLSDRFSAERPKGSFSTLEIQRTEQGDSAMYLCASSQGTDTGELFFGEGSRLTVL.